This is a list of T cell receptor beta chains from one sample in a study of T cells in Graves' hyperthyroidism and ophthalmopathy. MiXCR, run by TCRdb on the multiplex PCR reads, gives a single entry per CDR3 protein. The repertoire holds fewer than 500,000 distinct CDR3 sequences, with 13% as singletons. The sample taken for sequencing was blood. These receptors originate from a man aged 25-45 years with Graves' hyperthyroidism that later progressed to Graves' ophthalmopathy. Each CDR3 is given with its conserved first and last residue. Each record gives: clone size, J gene, D gene, V gene, CDR3 DNA, CDR3 protein. A D gene is named only where the DNA matches it firmly. Expanded clones are given a class, and other clones once, few, many or no size at all.

few,TRBJ2-7,.,TRBV20-1,TGCAGTGCTAGGACCCGCCGGGACACATTCTACGAGCAGTACTTC,CSARTRRDTFYEQYF
.,TRBJ2-1,.,TRBV30,TGTGCCTGGAGTGACTACAATGAGCAGTTCTTC,CAWSDYNEQFF
few,TRBJ1-2,.,TRBV5-4,TGTGCCAGCAGCTTGGTCGGGGGGCCGTACTATGGCTACACCTTC,CASSLVGGPYYGYTF
many,TRBJ1-3,.,TRBV18,TGTGCCAGCTCACTTCTCGACGGCACTGGAAACACCATATATTTT,CASSLLDGTGNTIYF
many,TRBJ1-1,.,TRBV7-2,TGTGCCAGCAGCTTAGAAAATTTAGCTGAAGCTTTCTTT,CASSLENLAEAFF
many,TRBJ1-4,.,TRBV6-1,TGTGCCAGCAGTGAATGGGGATTTGGACTTAATGAAAAACTGTTTTTT,CASSEWGFGLNEKLFF
many,TRBJ2-3,TRBD1,TRBV12-5,TGTGCTAGTGGTCCGGGACAGGGAAGGACAGATACGCAGTATTTT,CASGPGQGRTDTQYF
many,TRBJ2-1,.,TRBV27,TGTGCCAGCAGTTTATCGGGGACCTCGGGGCAGTTCTTC,CASSLSGTSGQFF
many,TRBJ2-7,TRBD1,TRBV5-1,TGCGCCAGCGGACGACAGGGGGCCTACGAGCAGTACTTC,CASGRQGAYEQYF
few,TRBJ2-1,.,TRBV29-1,TGCAGCGTTGAAGATCCGTGGGCTCAAGGACAGTTCTTC,CSVEDPWAQGQFF
.,TRBJ2-7,.,TRBV5-4,TGTGCCAGCAGCGAAACAGGGGAGGGCTACGAGCAGTACTTC,CASSETGEGYEQYF
few,TRBJ2-7,.,TRBV12-5,TGTGCTAGTGGTTTCGGGGACTCCTACGAGCAGTACTTC,CASGFGDSYEQYF
many,TRBJ2-1,TRBD1,TRBV28,TGTGCCAGCAGGGAGGACGGGACAGCCCATAATGAGCAGTTCTTC,CASREDGTAHNEQFF
few,TRBJ1-2,.,TRBV6-5,TGTGCCAGCAGTTACTCTGGGTCCTATGGCTACACCTTC,CASSYSGSYGYTF
many,TRBJ2-6,TRBD1,TRBV28,TGTGCCAGCAGTCCGTCCCGGGACAGGGCTGGGGCCAACGTCCTGACTTTC,CASSPSRDRAGANVLTF
many,TRBJ1-5,.,TRBV12-3/TRBV12-4,TGTGCCAGCAGTGTATCACAGGGTCGGCAGCCCCAGCATTTT,CASSVSQGRQPQHF
few,TRBJ2-3,TRBD2,TRBV10-3,TGTGCCATCAGTGCCGAGCGGGGGGTCCCAGATACGCAGTATTTT,CAISAERGVPDTQYF
many,TRBJ2-2,.,TRBV7-2,TGTGCCAGCAGCTTATCGCAGAGCTGGGGAAACACCGGGGAGCTGTTTTTT,CASSLSQSWGNTGELFF
many,TRBJ2-1,.,TRBV2,TGTGCCAGCAGGGACCGGACGCCCCGGAGCTCCTACAATGAGCAGTTCTTC,CASRDRTPRSSYNEQFF
many,TRBJ2-1,TRBD1,TRBV12-3/TRBV12-4,TGTGCCAGCAGCCCCCTTGTAAGGGGGCTCTACAATGAGCAGTTCTTC,CASSPLVRGLYNEQFF
few,TRBJ1-6,.,TRBV9,TGTGCCAGCAGCGTAAGGGGGTCAGGAAATTCACCCCTCCACTTT,CASSVRGSGNSPLHF
few,TRBJ2-2,.,TRBV9,TGTGCCAGCAGCGTAGGGGACTTTCACACCGGGGAGCTGTTTTTT,CASSVGDFHTGELFF
many,TRBJ2-5,.,TRBV20-1,TGCAGTGCTAGAAAGGCCCGGGAGACCCAGTACTTC,CSARKARETQYF
few,TRBJ2-5,TRBD2,TRBV20-1,TGCAGTGCTAGACCACCCCTGTACACGGGGGGGCGGGAGACCCAGTACTTC,CSARPPLYTGGRETQYF
many,TRBJ2-1,.,TRBV27,TGTGCCAGCAGTTTCAGTCTCGTTTACAATGAGCAGTTCTTC,CASSFSLVYNEQFF
many,TRBJ1-4,.,TRBV28,TGTGCCAGCAGTCTACAGCCCAGGGCCAAGGGGGGTACAACTAATGAAAAACTGTTTTTT,CASSLQPRAKGGTTNEKLFF
.,TRBJ1-6,.,TRBV30,TGTGCCTGGAGTGTACGTTCTGGGGGATCCCTCCACTTT,CAWSVRSGGSLHF
few,TRBJ1-4,TRBD1,TRBV7-9,TGTGCCAGCAGTCTCGGGACAGGGTGGGATGAAAAACTGTTTTTT,CASSLGTGWDEKLFF
few,TRBJ2-3,.,TRBV7-6,TGTGCCAGCCGGGCCCTCGAGTTCTTCGAGGGGGATACGCAGTATTTT,CASRALEFFEGDTQYF
once,TRBJ1-1,.,TRBV29-1,TGCAGCGTTGAAGAGGTGACACATACTGAAGCTTTCTTT,CSVEEVTHTEAFF
.,TRBJ2-1,.,TRBV10-3,TGTGCCACACGGCCCAGGGGGAGGAATGAGCAGTTCTTC,CATRPRGRNEQFF
few,TRBJ2-3,.,TRBV14,TGTGCCAGCAGCCCGCCCGGGTCCGAGCTGGATACGCAGTATTTT,CASSPPGSELDTQYF
.,TRBJ2-2,.,TRBV9,TGTGCCAGCAGCCCTCCCCGGCAGAACACCGGGGAGCTGTTTTTT,CASSPPRQNTGELFF
.,TRBJ2-7,TRBD2,TRBV29-1,TGCAGCGTTTCTAGACTAGCGGGGGAATACGAGCAGTACTTC,CSVSRLAGEYEQYF
many,TRBJ1-2,TRBD1,TRBV2,TGTGCCAGCAGTCGACGGGACAGCCCTTTCCTTTATGGCTACACCTTC,CASSRRDSPFLYGYTF
few,TRBJ2-2,.,TRBV7-3,TGTGCCAGCAGCCCCGAAGGGGGGACGAACACCGGGGAGCTGTTTTTT,CASSPEGGTNTGELFF
.,TRBJ2-1,.,TRBV9,TGTGCCAGCACCCCCGGGCCTTCGGCGCATGAGCAGTTCTTC,CASTPGPSAHEQFF
many,TRBJ2-3,.,TRBV11-3,TGTGCCAGCACCATTAGGGGGGGTTTCACAGATACGCAGTATTTT,CASTIRGGFTDTQYF
many,TRBJ1-6,TRBD1,TRBV7-6,TGTGCCAGCAGCGGGGGACAGAAGAATTCACCCCTCCACTTT,CASSGGQKNSPLHF
.,TRBJ2-1,.,TRBV29-1,TGCAGCGTTGGGCAGAGCTCCTACAATGAGCAGTTCTTC,CSVGQSSYNEQFF
.,TRBJ2-1,.,TRBV6-5,TGTGCCAGCAGTTACACCCTGGAAGGGATCAATGAGCAGTTCTTC,CASSYTLEGINEQFF
.,TRBJ1-2,.,TRBV19,TGTGCCAGTATGGTCCGGGGCGCCTATGGCTACACCTTC,CASMVRGAYGYTF
.,TRBJ2-3,TRBD2,TRBV12-3/TRBV12-4,TGTGCCAGCAGTGTACTAGCGGGGGCCTTCACAGATACGCAGTATTTT,CASSVLAGAFTDTQYF
.,TRBJ2-7,.,TRBV7-8,TGTGCCAGCAGCTTACAAGACTACGAGCAGTACTTC,CASSLQDYEQYF
.,TRBJ1-1,.,TRBV20-1,TGCAGTCTTTCGAGCAGGGAGAACACTGAAGCTTTCTTT,CSLSSRENTEAFF